This TCR beta chain was recorded in a study of cytomegalovirus exposure and HLA in healthy donors. Study-level background: The early release's HLA-typed donors yielded 65 million to 85 million unique TCRs. Regarding the study as a whole: In an earlier analysis, in 540 or so donors, most V segments appeared productive either ~90% or ~30% of the time.

The donors were healthy bone marrow donors. Germline V gene data show CDR1 as SSHAT and CDR2 as FNYEAQ (reference sequence). V lost 6 bases, J lost 5 bases, and 13 bases lay in between. The CDR3 sequence is 13 residues long. The PCR contained 60 Vbeta and 13 Jbeta primers. Profiled with immunoSEQ multiplex PCR; TCRdb holds only in-frame clones, not every one. In the table there are over 150,000 clones, 75% to 85% of which are singletons. Note on this clone: Its antigen is not identified.

The sample taken for sequencing was PBMCs. The chain joins TRBV7-7 to TRBJ2-5; tentatively, D is TRBD1 (5 bases). The sequence came from a woman aged 45-60 years in good health and CMV-seronegative. The CDR3 DNA follows: TGTGCCAGCAGACCGACAGTTTGGGAGACCCAGTACTTC. This codes for CASRPTVWETQYF.